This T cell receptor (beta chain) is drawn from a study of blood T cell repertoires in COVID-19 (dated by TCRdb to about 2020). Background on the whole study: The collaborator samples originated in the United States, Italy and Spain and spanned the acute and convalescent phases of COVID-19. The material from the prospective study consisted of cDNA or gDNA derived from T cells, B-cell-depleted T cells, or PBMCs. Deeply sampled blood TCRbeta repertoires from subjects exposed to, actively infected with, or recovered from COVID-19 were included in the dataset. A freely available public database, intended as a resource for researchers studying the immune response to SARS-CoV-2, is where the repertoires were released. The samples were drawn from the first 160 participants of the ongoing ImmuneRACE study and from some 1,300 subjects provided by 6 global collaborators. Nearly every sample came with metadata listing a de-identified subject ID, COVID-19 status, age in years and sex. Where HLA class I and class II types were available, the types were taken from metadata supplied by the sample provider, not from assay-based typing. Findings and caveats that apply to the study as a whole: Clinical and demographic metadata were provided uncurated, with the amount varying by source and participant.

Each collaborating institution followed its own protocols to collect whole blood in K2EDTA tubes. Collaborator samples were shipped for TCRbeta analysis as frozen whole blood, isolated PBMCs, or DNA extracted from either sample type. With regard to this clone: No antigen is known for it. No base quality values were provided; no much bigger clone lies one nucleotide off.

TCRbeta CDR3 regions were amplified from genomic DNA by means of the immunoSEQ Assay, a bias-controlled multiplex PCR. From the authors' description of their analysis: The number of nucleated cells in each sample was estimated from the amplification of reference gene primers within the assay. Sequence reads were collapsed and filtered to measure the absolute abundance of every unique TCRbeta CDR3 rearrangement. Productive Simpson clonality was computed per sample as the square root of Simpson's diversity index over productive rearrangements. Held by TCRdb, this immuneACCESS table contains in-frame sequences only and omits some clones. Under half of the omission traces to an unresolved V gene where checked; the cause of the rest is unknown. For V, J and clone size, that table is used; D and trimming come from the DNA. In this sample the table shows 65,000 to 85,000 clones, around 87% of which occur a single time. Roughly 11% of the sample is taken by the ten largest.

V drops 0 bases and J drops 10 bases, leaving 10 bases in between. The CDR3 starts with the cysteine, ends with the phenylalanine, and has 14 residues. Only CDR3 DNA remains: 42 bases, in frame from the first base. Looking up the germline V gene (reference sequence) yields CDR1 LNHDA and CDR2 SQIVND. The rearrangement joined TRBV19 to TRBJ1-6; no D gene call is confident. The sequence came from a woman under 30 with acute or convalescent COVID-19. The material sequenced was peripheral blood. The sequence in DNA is TGTGCCAGTAGTATAGAGGGCAGACAATCACCCCTCCACTTT. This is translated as CASSIEGRQSPLHF.